This section outlines one T cell receptor (beta chain) sequence together with its context. Other DNA sequences in this sample translate to the same CDR3. CDR1 and CDR2 (germline): MDHEN, SYDVKM. V was pared by 7 bases and J by 10 bases, with 17 bases between. The CDR3 contains 13 residues. The record originates from a study of shared clonotypes between healthy human individuals. CD8 cells regarded as naive lacked CD45RO, were positively chosen for CCR7, and omitted terminally differentiated effector memory CD45RA+ cells. Only in-frame clones appear in the TCRdb table, and some are missing; sequencing was by immunoSEQ multiplex PCR. This sample has hundreds of thousands of clones, with 95% to 97% found just once.

The TCR comes from a woman aged 25 to 39 in good health. Material: naive CD8+ T cells sorted from blood. This sequence joins TRBV28 and TRBJ2-1; D not certain. The CDR3 DNA follows: TGTGCCAGCACCCCCTTTCCCTCGAGGGAGCAGTTCTTC. Protein product: CASTPFPSREQFF.